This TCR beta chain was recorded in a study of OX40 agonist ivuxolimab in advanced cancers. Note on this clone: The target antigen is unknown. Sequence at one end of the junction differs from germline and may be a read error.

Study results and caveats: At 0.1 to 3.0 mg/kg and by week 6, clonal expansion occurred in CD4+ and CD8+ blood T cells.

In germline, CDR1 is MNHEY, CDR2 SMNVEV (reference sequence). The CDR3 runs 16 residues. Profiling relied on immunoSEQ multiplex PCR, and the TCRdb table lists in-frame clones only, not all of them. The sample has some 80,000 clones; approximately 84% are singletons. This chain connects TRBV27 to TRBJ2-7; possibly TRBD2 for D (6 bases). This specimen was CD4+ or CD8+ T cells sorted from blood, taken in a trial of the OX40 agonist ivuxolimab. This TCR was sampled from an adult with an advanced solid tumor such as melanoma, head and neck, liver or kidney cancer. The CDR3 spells CASGLLASAIPYEQYF. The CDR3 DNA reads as TGTGCCAGCGGTTTGCTGGCTAGCGCGATCCCCTACGAGCAGTACTTC.